This T cell receptor (beta chain) was captured by sequencing in a study of OX40 agonist ivuxolimab in advanced cancers. Looking at the study overall: Patients in the trial were receiving intravenous ivuxolimab every 2 weeks, at doses of 0.01 to 10 mg/kg. Eligibility rules accepted prior anti-PD-1, anti-PD-L1 or anti-CTLA-4 therapy, and under 45% had some.

In its sample, this clone was seen a few times. Its antigen is currently unknown. This CDR3 is 19 amino acids long. Per germline, CDR1 SEHNR and CDR2 FQNEAQ (reference sequence). V gave up 0 bases and J gave up 3 bases, with 23 bases separating them. Study outcomes and limitations: Expansion of clones was among the lowest in partial responders at 0.1-3.0 mg/kg.

Libraries were prepared by immunoSEQ multiplex PCR; TCRdb keeps only in-frame clonotypes and omits some of them. Here the sample spans about 23,000 clones, approximately 80% being singletons. This rearrangement joins TRBV7-9 to TRBJ2-5; D assignment may be TRBD1 or TRBD2 (5 bases each). Sequencing was performed on CD4+ or CD8+ T cells sorted from blood, taken in a trial of the OX40 agonist ivuxolimab. This TCR came from an adult with an advanced solid tumor such as melanoma, head and neck, liver or kidney cancer. The CDR3, as DNA: TGTGCCAGCAGCTTAGCGGGAAGACCATTTTGGGGGTCCGAAGAGACCCAGTACTTC. The encoded protein is CASSLAGRPFWGSEETQYF.